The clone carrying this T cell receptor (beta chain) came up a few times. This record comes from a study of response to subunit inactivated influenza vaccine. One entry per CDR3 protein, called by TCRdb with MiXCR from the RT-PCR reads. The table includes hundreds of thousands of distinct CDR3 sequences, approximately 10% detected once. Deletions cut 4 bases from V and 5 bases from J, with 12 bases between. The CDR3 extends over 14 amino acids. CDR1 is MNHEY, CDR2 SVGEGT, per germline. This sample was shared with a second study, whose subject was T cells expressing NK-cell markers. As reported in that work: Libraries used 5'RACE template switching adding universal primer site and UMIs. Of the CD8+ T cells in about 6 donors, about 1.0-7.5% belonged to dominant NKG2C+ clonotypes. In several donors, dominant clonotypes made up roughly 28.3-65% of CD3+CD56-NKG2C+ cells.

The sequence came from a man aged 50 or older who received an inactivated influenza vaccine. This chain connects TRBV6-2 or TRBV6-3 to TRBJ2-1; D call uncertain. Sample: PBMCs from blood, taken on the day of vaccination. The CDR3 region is CASSSSSANNEQFF. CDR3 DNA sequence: TGTGCCAGCAGTTCCTCGTCAGCGAACAATGAGCAGTTCTTC.